What follows are 17 T cell receptor beta chains derived from one specimen sequenced in a study of CXCR3-negative and CXCR3-positive naive CD8 T cells. The libraries of TRB cDNA were constructed through 5' RACE using UMI labels. With the 5' RACE reads reprocessed, TCRdb shows one record per CDR3 protein and no DNA. Recorded here are approximately 88,000 distinct CDR3 sequences; the top ten clones represent around 1.5%. Sequenced: naive CXCR3- CD8+ T cells from blood. Subset defined: CD45RO-CCR7+CD27+CD95- naive CD8+ T cells lacking CXCR3 (TNR3-). The receptors stem from a human donor in good health. Some clones in this sample may be carry-over from other donors' samples.

The chain recombines TRBV7-9 with TRBJ2-5; TCRdb's D call, TRBD1, is unchecked because there is no DNA. CDR3 length: 14 amino acids. Germline V lookup: CDR1 SEHNR, CDR2 FQNEAQ (reference sequence). The CDR3 here is CASSLSRGRETQYF.

The genes are TRBV10-1 and TRBJ2-2; TCRdb returns TRBD1, unconfirmable since there is no DNA. The CDR3 sequence is 14 residues long. Germline V CDR1 and CDR2: WNHNN, SYGVQD (reference sequence). The CDR3 here is CASSDPSFAGELFF.

This clonotype registers medium-sized by frequency. The chain links TRBV2 to TRBJ2-7; the D call of TRBD1 rests on TCRdb alone, since no DNA is present to check it. Germline CDR1 and CDR2: SNHLY and FYNNEI. The CDR3 covers 13 residues. Here the CDR3 reads CASSGRTGDEQYF. The full variable domain, its missing parts supplied by reference TRBV2 and TRBJ2-7, is EPEVTQTPSHQVTQMGQEVILRCVPISNHLYFYWYRQILGQKVEFLVSFYNNEISEKSEIFDDQFSVERPDGSNFTLKIRSTKLEDSAMYFCASSGRTGDEQYFGPGTRLTVT.

This sequence joins TRBV11-2 and TRBJ2-7; TCRdb returns TRBD2, unconfirmable since there is no DNA. The CDR3 runs to 15 residues. The germline V gene has CDR1 SGHAT and CDR2 FQNNGV. This CDR3 reads CASSFGRGSSYEQYF.

This chain links TRBV7-2 with TRBJ2-3. The CDR3 runs to 15 residues. Germline CDR1 reads SGHTA; CDR2 reads FQGNSA. The CDR3 here is CASSSTDPFIDTQYF.

The chain joins TRBV28 to TRBJ2-5; without DNA, the TCRdb call of TRBD1 cannot be checked. The length of the CDR3 is 17 residues. CDR1 and CDR2 from the germline V gene are MDHEN and SYDVKM. The CDR3 loop is CASSSPGVGGLQETQYF.

The CDR3 spells CSAPGLNYEQYF. This chain uses TRBV20-1 with TRBJ2-7; TCRdb designates TRBD2, a call that cannot be tested without DNA. The V gene's germline CDR1 is DFQATT and CDR2 SNEGSKA (reference sequence). The CDR3 is 12 residues long.

The gene calls are TRBV20-1 and TRBJ1-1; TCRdb lists TRBD1, though no DNA is available to test this call. CDR1 and CDR2 from the germline V gene are DFQATT and SNEGSKA (reference sequence). This CDR3 has 12 amino acids. This chain's CDR3 is CSAGTGPTEAFF.

The genes are TRBV29-1 and TRBJ1-5. CDR3 length equals 15 residues. Germline lookup yields CDR1 SQVTM and CDR2 ANQGSEA. CDR3 residues: CSVRNKDRSNQPQHF. Based on the CDR3 plus reference TRBV29-1 and TRBJ1-5, the full variable domain is SAVISQKPSRDICQRGTSLTIQCQVDSQVTMMFWYRQQPGQSLTLIATANQGSEATYESGFVIDKFPISRPNLTFSTLTVSNMSPEDSSIYLCSVRNKDRSNQPQHFGDGTRLSIL.

The V and J genes are TRBV9 and TRBJ2-3; without DNA, the TCRdb call of TRBD2 cannot be checked. The CDR3 length is 16 residues. From germline, CDR1 is SGDLS and CDR2 YYNGEE. This chain's CDR3 is CASSVDGSGSTDTQYF.

V usage is TRBV6-5 and J usage is TRBJ2-3; TCRdb selects TRBD1, and the lack of DNA leaves this call unchecked. The V gene's germline CDR1 is MNHEY and CDR2 SVGAGI. The CDR3 extends over 17 amino acids. The CDR3 is CASSYSKATVNTDTQYF.

This sequence joins TRBV29-1 and TRBJ2-2. CDR3 size: 14 residues. Germline loops: CDR1 SQVTM, CDR2 ANQGSEA. CDR3 amino acids: CSVEKQPNTGELFF.

V and J are TRBV29-1 and TRBJ2-1; TCRdb proposes TRBD1, but this gene call is untestable without DNA. Germline V gene sequence: CDR1 SQVTM, CDR2 ANQGSEA. The CDR3 length is 14 residues. The CDR3 spells CSVDETGVDNEQFF.

The CDR3 reads CASSPTTGAYNEQFF. V is TRBV27 and J is TRBJ2-1; TCRdb's assignment of TRBD1 cannot be checked, as there is no DNA. The CDR3 length is 15 residues. Germline CDR1 is MNHEY and CDR2 is SMNVEV (reference sequence).

The chain combines TRBV4-3 with TRBJ2-1. The CDR3 runs 17 residues. The V gene's germline CDR1 is LGHNA and CDR2 YSLEER. CDR3 amino acids: CASSQDFAGSSYNEQFF.

The rearrangement links TRBV7-2 to TRBJ2-7; the TCRdb D gene call, TRBD2, has no DNA to confirm it. Germline-derived CDR1 and CDR2 are SGHTA and FQGNSA. The length of the CDR3 is 18 residues. The CDR3 loop reads CASSLAGLAGVGRNEQYF.

The chain uses TRBV29-1 and TRBJ2-2; TCRdb's D call of TRBD2 is untestable without DNA. CDR3 length equals 18 residues. Germline lookup yields CDR1 SQVTM and CDR2 ANQGSEA. This chain's CDR3 is CSVVSPGPSRTDTGELFF.